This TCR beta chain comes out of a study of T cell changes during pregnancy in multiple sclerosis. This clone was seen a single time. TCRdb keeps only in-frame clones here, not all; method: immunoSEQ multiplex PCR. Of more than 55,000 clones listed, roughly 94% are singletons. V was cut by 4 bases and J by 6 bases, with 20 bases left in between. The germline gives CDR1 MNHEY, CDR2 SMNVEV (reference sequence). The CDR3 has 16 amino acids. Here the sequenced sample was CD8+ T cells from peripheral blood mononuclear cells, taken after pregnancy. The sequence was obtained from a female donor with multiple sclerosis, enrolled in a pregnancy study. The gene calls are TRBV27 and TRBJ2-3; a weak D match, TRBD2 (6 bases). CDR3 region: CASSSGWGDVGDTQYF. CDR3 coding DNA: TGTGCCAGCAGTTCGGGGTGGGGGGACGTAGGGGATACGCAGTATTTT.